The clone carrying this T cell receptor beta chain came up a few times. The antigen is not known. CDR1 is MNHEY and CDR2 is SVGAGI in the germline V gene. The CDR3 runs to 15 residues. J was trimmed by 0 bases and V by 2 bases; bases with no gene match: 0. The repertoire was sequenced with immunoSEQ multiplex PCR; TCRdb's copy has only in-frame clones and lacks some. The sample contains roughly 15,000 clones, about four fifths of which appear only once. The source of the sample is a study of PD-1 blockade in mismatch repair-deficient tumors. Study-wide results and limits: Tumor-resident clones, often undetectable pretreatment in blood, expanded then contracted after pembrolizumab.

PCR or immunohistochemistry showed mismatch repair deficiency in every enrolled patient. The TCR-sequenced patients were a few responders to pembrolizumab. The sequencing here drew on PBMCs, taken before pembrolizumab treatment. The chain couples TRBV6-5 to TRBJ2-7; 11 nucleotides align to TRBD2. This receptor was obtained from an adult with mismatch repair-deficient cancer. The CDR3 reads CASSYTSGSSYEQYF. The CDR3 DNA reads TGTGCCAGCAGTTACACTAGCGGGAGCTCCTACGAGCAGTACTTC.